These 17 T cell receptor beta chains were sequenced from one sample in a study of T cell responses to AZD1222 COVID-19 vaccine. Libraries were prepared by immunoSEQ multiplex PCR; TCRdb keeps only in-frame clonotypes and omits some of them. The table has 100,000 to 140,000 clones, around 90% seen once. Sequenced material: peripheral blood, taken on day 0 of AZD1222 vaccination. The source of these receptors is an adult in good health.

The chain combines TRBV25-1 with TRBJ1-6; 11 bases map to TRBD1. The V segment lost 2 bases and the J segment 13 bases; nucleotides outside the gene matches: 7. Germline V gives CDR1 MGHDK, CDR2 SYGVNS. The CDR3 loop spans 15 amino acids. The CDR3 protein is CASSEVGTGGFPLHF. The DNA for the CDR3 is TGTGCCAGCAGTGAAGTTGGGACAGGGGGATTCCCCCTCCACTTT. Combining the CDR3 with reference TRBV25-1 and TRBJ1-6 gives the whole variable domain EADIYQTPRYLVIGTGKKITLECSQTMGHDKMYWYQQDPGMELHLIHYSYGVNSTEKGDLSSESTVSRIRTEHFPLTLESARPSHTSQYLCASSEVGTGGFPLHFGNGTRLTVT.

A single count supports this clone. This sequence joins TRBV18 and TRBJ1-2, with D hard to call. Germline-derived CDR1 and CDR2 are KGHSH and LQKENI. Trimming took off 4 bases at V and 4 bases at J, with 13 bases between the two ends. CDR3 length equals 14 residues. The CDR3 DNA follows: TGTGCCAGCTCACTCCCCACGGAGGGCTATGGCTACACCTTC. This gives the protein CASSLPTEGYGYTF.

The V gene is TRBV4-3, the J gene TRBJ2-4; TRBD1 is a possible D gene (5 bases). Looked up from germline, CDR1 is LGHNA and CDR2 is YSLEER. Trimming removed 4 bases from V and 5 bases from J, with 21 bases in between. This CDR3 spans 17 amino acids. The CDR3 sequence is CASSRAHQGLMQNIQYF. The CDR3 region has the DNA TGCGCCAGCAGCCGCGCGCATCAGGGCCTCATGCAAAACATTCAGTACTTC.

The DNA for the CDR3 is TGTGCCAGCGGCCGGGAGGGCTTGAACACTGAAGCTTTCTTT. Protein sequence: CASGREGLNTEAFF. This rearrangement joins TRBV6-2 or TRBV6-3 to TRBJ1-1; D unclear. The germline V gene has CDR1 MNHEY and CDR2 SVGEGT. CDR3 length equals 14 residues. V was pared by 8 bases and J by 0 bases, with 13 bases between.

The chain uses TRBV28 and TRBJ2-2; D remains unclear. Germline V lookup: CDR1 MDHEN, CDR2 SYDVKM. The germline V and J ends were trimmed by 6 bases and 5 bases, with 13 bases remaining between them. The CDR3 is 14 amino acids. CDR3 sequence (DNA): TGTGCCAGCAGATTACACGGTGCTACCGGGGAGCTGTTTTTT. It codes for CASRLHGATGELFF.

V usage is TRBV6-5 and J usage is TRBJ1-5; the D gene is possibly TRBD1 (6 bases). Germline V lookup: CDR1 MNHEY, CDR2 SVGAGI. The CDR3 has 16 amino acids. Trimming cost V 1 base and J 0 bases, with 10 bases left between them. DNA for the CDR3: TGTGCCAGCAGTTACTGGGCAGGGGTTAGCAATCAGCCCCAGCATTTT. Amino acid sequence: CASSYWAGVSNQPQHF.

The gene calls are TRBV28 and TRBJ2-1, with D maybe TRBD2 (6 bases). V was clipped by 2 bases and J by 1 base, with 15 bases between them. CDR1 is MDHEN, CDR2 SYDVKM, per germline. CDR3 length: 17 amino acids. DNA for the CDR3: TGTGCCAGCAGTTTAGAATCGGGGGACCCGTCCTACAATGAGCAGTTCTTC. Protein: CASSLESGDPSYNEQFF. The entire variable domain, with the rest obtained from reference TRBV28 and TRBJ2-1, is as follows: DVKVTQSSRYLVKRTGEKVFLECVQDMDHENMFWYRQDPGLGLRLIYFSYDVKMKEKGDIPEGYSVSREKKERFSLILESASTNQTSMYLCASSLESGDPSYNEQFFGPGTRLTVL.

This clone was observed at least ten times. V and J are TRBV7-8 and TRBJ2-2; the match to TRBD2 covers 7 bases. The germline V gene encodes CDR1 SGHVS and CDR2 FQNEAQ. The CDR3 loop spans 16 amino acids. The ends lost 5 bases at V and 2 bases at J; junction bases unmatched: 8. The CDR3 DNA sequence: TGTGCCAGCAGCCCATTGACTAGCCTCAACACCGGGGAGCTGTTTTTT. Its protein is CASSPLTSLNTGELFF.

A remark on this clone: Mismatch with germline at one junction end may stem from a read error. The V call is TRBV7-7, the J call TRBJ2-1; D is uncertain. Per germline, CDR1 SSHAT and CDR2 FNYEAQ (reference sequence). The CDR3 totals 15 residues. CDR3 amino acids: CASSLSSFKGDEQFF. The CDR3 DNA reads as TGTGCTAGCAGCTTAAGCAGCTTTAAGGGTGATGAGCAGTTCTTC. The complete variable domain, with remaining parts taken from reference TRBV7-7 and TRBJ2-1, reads GAGVSQSPRYKVTKRGQDVTLRCDPISSHATLYWYQQALGQGPEFLTYFNYEAQPDKSGLPSDRFSAERPEGSISTLTIQRTEQRDSAMYRCASSLSSFKGDEQFFGPGTRLTVL.

The chain carries TRBV29-1 and TRBJ2-1, with D possibly matching TRBD2 (5 bases). Trimming took 3 bases from V and 6 from J, leaving 21 bases between them. There are 16 residues in the CDR3. Germline lookup yields CDR1 SQVTM and CDR2 ANQGSEA. CDR3 protein: CSVDTSGNSLSNEQFF. CDR3 DNA: TGCAGCGTTGATACCTCCGGGAACTCCCTGTCCAATGAGCAGTTCTTC.

This clone was picked up a small number of times. This rearrangement joins TRBV30 to TRBJ1-4, with 8 bases identical to TRBD1. J gave up 6 bases and V 3 bases, and 9 bases lay outside the gene matches. CDR1 and CDR2 from the germline V gene are GTSNPN and SVGIG (reference sequence). This CDR3 spans 15 amino acids. The CDR3 is CAWRGGQGFYEKLFF. CDR3 coding DNA: TGTGCCTGGAGGGGCGGACAGGGATTTTATGAAAAACTGTTTTTT. The variable domain in full, completed from reference TRBV30 and TRBJ1-4, reads SQTIHQWPATLVQPVGSPLSLECTVEGTSNPNLYWYRQAAGRGLQLLFYSVGIGQISSEVPQNLSASRPQDRQFILSSKKLLLSDSGFYLCAWRGGQGFYEKLFFGSGTQLSVL.

This clone is a singleton in its sample. The chain joins TRBV5-1 to TRBJ1-1, with D unresolved. The V gene's germline CDR1 is SGHRS and CDR2 YFSETQ. Trimming shortened V by 2 bases and J by 0 bases, and 14 bases separated the two germline ends. The CDR3 runs 16 residues. The CDR3, as DNA: TGCGCCAGCAGCTTATATTCACAGCTCATGAACACTGAAGCTTTCTTT. It encodes CASSLYSQLMNTEAFF.

J is TRBJ2-1 and V is TRBV30, with 10 bases matching TRBD2. With 2 bases clipped from V and 1 base from J, the junction kept 5 bases outside the gene matches. The germline CDR1 and CDR2 sequences are GTSNPN and SVGIG (reference sequence). CDR3 length: 16 residues. CDR3 in amino acids: CAWSPSGSGSYNEQFF. Here the CDR3 DNA reads TGTGCCTGGAGTCCTAGCGGGAGTGGATCCTACAATGAGCAGTTCTTC.

This clone was found a few times. The V gene is TRBV19, the J gene TRBJ1-1; TRBD1 aligns across 8 bases. CDR1 and CDR2 from the germline V gene are LNHDA and SQIVND (reference sequence). The CDR3 runs 14 residues. Losses at the gene ends were 5 bases for V and 5 bases for J; bases not matched to a gene: 7. Written as DNA, the CDR3 is TGTGCCAGTAGTCCCGGACAGGGAAAGACTGAAGCTTTCTTT. This encodes CASSPGQGKTEAFF.

The V call is TRBV18, the J call TRBJ2-1, with a weak D call TRBD2 (5 bases). V lost 0 bases, J lost 9 bases, and 18 bases lay in between. CDR1 and CDR2 (germline): KGHSH, LQKENI. This CDR3 is built from 16 residues. The CDR3 sequence is CASSPPNLGKDAEQFF. CDR3 nucleotides: TGTGCCAGCTCACCACCGAACCTCGGGAAAGATGCTGAGCAGTTCTTC.

The chain uses TRBV2 and TRBJ1-2; D unclear. V lost 7 bases and J 4 bases, leaving 19 bases between the germline ends. The CDR3 contains 15 residues. Germline values: CDR1 SNHLY, CDR2 FYNNEI. In DNA form, the CDR3 reads TGTGCCAGCAAGGCAGTGATCCAATCCTTCTATGGCTACACCTTC. Amino acids: CASKAVIQSFYGYTF.

The genes are TRBV27 and TRBJ2-1; TRBD2 matches 7 bases. Trimming cost V 6 bases and J 7 bases; bases outside gene matches: 15. The CDR3 spans 16 residues. The V gene's germline CDR1 is MNHEY and CDR2 SMNVEV (reference sequence). The CDR3 nucleotides are TGTGCCAGCAGCCCCCTCCTAGCGGAAATAGGGAATGAGCAGTTCTTC. It translates to CASSPLLAEIGNEQFF.